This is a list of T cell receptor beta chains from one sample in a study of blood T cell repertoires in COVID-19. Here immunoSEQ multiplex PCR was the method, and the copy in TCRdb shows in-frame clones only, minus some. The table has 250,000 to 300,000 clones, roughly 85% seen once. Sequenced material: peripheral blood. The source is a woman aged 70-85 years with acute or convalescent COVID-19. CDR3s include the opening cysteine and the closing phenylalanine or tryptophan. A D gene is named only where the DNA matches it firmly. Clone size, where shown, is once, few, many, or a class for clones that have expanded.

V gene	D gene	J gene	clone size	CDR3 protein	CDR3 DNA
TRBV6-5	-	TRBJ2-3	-	CASRRLTSDTQYF	TGTGCCAGCCGTCGACTGACCTCAGATACGCAGTATTTT
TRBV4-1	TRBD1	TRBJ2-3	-	CASSPQQGITDTQYF	TGCGCCAGCAGCCCTCAACAGGGGATCACAGATACGCAGTATTTT
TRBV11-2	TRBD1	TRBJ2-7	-	CASSESGTGAYEQYF	TGTGCCAGCAGCGAATCCGGGACAGGGGCCTACGAGCAGTACTTC
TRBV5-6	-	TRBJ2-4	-	CASSLMLHVAKNIQYF	TGTGCCAGCAGCTTGATGTTACATGTTGCCAAAAACATTCAGTACTTC
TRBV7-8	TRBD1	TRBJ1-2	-	CASSPNRQGVNYGYTF	TGTGCCAGCAGCCCAAATCGACAGGGGGTCAACTATGGCTACACCTTC
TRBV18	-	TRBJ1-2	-	CASSPRQDYGYTF	TGTGCCAGCTCACCTCGGCAGGACTATGGCTACACCTTC
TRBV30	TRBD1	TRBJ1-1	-	CAWSVPKTGGRTEAFF	TGTGCCTGGAGCGTACCGAAAACAGGGGGCCGAACTGAAGCTTTCTTT
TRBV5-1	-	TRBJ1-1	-	CASSLVPGDMNTEAFF	TGCGCCAGCAGCTTGGTACCAGGGGATATGAACACTGAAGCTTTCTTT
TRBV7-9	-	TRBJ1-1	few	CASSLQGKNTEAFF	TGTGCCAGCAGCTTGCAGGGGAAGAACACTGAAGCTTTCTTT
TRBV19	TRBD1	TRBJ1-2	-	CASSLLRQGDYGYTF	TGTGCCAGTAGCCTGTTGCGACAGGGAGACTATGGCTACACCTTC
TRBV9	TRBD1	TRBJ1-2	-	CASSVGQGAYGYTF	TGTGCCAGCAGCGTGGGACAGGGGGCCTATGGCTACACCTTC
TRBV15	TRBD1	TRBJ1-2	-	CATSRDRQGDYTF	TGTGCCACCAGCAGAGATAGGCAGGGGGACTACACCTTC
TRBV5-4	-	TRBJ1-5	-	CASSLRGGPQHF	TGTGCCAGCAGCTTGAGGGGGGGACCCCAGCATTTT
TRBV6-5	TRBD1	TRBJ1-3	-	CASSYPTGASGNTIYF	TGTGCCAGCAGTTACCCAACAGGGGCGTCCGGAAACACCATATATTTT
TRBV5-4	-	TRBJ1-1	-	CASSFLARNTEAFF	TGTGCCAGCAGCTTTTTAGCCCGGAACACTGAAGCTTTCTTT
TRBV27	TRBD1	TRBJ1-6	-	CASSLGQGIGSPLHF	TGTGCCAGCAGTTTGGGACAGGGGATAGGTTCACCCCTCCACTTT
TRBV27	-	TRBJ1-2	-	CASSSGIGGYTF	TGTGCCAGCAGTTCAGGGATCGGTGGCTACACCTTC
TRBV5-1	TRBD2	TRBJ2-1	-	CASYLLLSGGAANEQFF	TGCGCCAGCTACCTCTTGCTTAGCGGGGGGGCCGCCAATGAGCAGTTCTTC
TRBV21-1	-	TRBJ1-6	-	CASPASDRYNSPLHF	TGTGCCAGTCCCGCCTCAGACAGGTACAATTCACCCCTCCACTTT
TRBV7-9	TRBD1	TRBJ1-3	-	CASSPKTGVVSTIYF	TGTGCCAGCAGCCCCAAGACAGGGGTTGTTAGCACCATATATTTT
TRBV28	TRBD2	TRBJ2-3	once	CASNGERGADTQYF	TGTGCCAGCAATGGGGAGCGGGGGGCAGATACGCAGTATTTT
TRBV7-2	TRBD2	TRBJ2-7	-	CASSLLAGVHEQYF	TGTGCCAGCAGCTTGCTAGCGGGGGTCCACGAGCAGTACTTC
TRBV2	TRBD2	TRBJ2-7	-	CASRGLAGLYEQYF	TGTGCCAGCAGGGGACTAGCGGGGCTCTACGAGCAGTACTTC
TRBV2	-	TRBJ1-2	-	CASSEGGNYGYTF	TGTGCCAGCAGTGAGGGGGGAAACTATGGCTACACCTTC
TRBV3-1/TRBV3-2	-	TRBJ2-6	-	CASSRSSGANVLTF	TGTGCCAGCAGTCGTTCCTCTGGGGCCAACGTCCTGACTTTC
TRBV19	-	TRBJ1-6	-	CASRRISLSSYNSPLHF	TGTGCCAGTAGAAGAATATCTTTGAGCTCCTATAATTCACCCCTCCACTTT